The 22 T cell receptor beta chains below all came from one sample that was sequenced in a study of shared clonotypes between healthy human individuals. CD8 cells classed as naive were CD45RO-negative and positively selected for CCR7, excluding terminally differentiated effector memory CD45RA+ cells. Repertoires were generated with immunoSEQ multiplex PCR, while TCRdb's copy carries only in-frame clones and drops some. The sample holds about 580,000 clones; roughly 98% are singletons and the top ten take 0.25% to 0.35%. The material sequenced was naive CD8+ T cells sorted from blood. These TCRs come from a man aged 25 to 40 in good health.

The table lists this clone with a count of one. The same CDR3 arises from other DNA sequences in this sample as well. CDR3 residues: CASSVAGAGETQYF. The DNA of the CDR3 is TGTGCCAGCAGCGTAGCGGGGGCGGGTGAGACCCAGTACTTC. The gene calls are TRBV9 and TRBJ2-5; D may match TRBD1 or TRBD2 (6 bases each). Germline V gene sequence: CDR1 SGDLS, CDR2 YYNGEE. V was shortened by 0 bases and J by 5 bases, with 11 bases between the two germline ends. This CDR3 has 14 amino acids.

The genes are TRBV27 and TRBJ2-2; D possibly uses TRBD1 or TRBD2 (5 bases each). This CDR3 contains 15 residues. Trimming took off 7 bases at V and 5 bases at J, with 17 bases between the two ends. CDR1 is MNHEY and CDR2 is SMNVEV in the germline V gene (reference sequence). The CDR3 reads CASKEGSLITGELFF. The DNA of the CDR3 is TGTGCCAGCAAAGAGGGGTCGCTAATAACCGGGGAGCTGTTTTTT.

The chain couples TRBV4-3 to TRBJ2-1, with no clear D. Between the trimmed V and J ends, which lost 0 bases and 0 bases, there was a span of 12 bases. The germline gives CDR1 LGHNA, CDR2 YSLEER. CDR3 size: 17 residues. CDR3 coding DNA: TGCGCCAGCAGCCAAGATAGGGCCTCGAGCTCCTACAATGAGCAGTTCTTC. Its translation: CASSQDRASSSYNEQFF.

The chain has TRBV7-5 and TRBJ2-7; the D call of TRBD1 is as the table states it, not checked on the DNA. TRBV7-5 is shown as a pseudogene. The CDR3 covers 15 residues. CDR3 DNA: TGTGTCAGAAGCTGGGGCGGACAGGGTCCCTACGAGCAGTACTTC. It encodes CVRSWGGQGPYEQYF.

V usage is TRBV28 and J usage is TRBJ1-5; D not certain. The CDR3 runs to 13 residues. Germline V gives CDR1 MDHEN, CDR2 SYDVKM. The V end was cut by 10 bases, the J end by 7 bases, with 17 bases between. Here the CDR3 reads CATGRVIGQPQHF. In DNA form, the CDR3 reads TGTGCCACCGGACGGGTGATTGGCCAGCCCCAGCATTTT.

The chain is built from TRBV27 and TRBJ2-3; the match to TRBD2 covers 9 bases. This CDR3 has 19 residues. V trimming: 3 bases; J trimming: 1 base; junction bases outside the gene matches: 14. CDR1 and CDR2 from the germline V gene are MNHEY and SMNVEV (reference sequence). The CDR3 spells CASSFLAGYARPGTDTQYF. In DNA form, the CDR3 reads TGTGCCAGCAGTTTTCTAGCGGGATACGCTAGGCCGGGCACAGATACGCAGTATTTT.

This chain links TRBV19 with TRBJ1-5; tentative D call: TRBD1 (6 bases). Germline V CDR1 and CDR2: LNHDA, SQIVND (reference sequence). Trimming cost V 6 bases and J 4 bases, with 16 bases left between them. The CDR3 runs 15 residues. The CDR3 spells CASRFGRGLNQPQHF. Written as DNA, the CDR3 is TGTGCCAGTAGGTTCGGCAGGGGTTTAAATCAGCCCCAGCATTTT.

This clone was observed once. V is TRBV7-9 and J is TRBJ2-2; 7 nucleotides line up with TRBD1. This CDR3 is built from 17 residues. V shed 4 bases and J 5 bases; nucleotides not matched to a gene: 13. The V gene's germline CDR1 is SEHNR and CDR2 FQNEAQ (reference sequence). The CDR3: CASSYPGQPTATGELFF. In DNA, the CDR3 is TGTGCCAGCAGCTATCCGGGACAGCCAACCGCGACCGGGGAGCTGTTTTTT.

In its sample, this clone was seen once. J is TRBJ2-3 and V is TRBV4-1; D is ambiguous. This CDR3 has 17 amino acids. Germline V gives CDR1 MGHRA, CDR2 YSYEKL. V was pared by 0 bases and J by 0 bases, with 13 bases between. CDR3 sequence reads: CASSQENYLTSTDTQYF. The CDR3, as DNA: TGCGCCAGCAGCCAAGAGAACTATCTAACTAGCACAGATACGCAGTATTTT.

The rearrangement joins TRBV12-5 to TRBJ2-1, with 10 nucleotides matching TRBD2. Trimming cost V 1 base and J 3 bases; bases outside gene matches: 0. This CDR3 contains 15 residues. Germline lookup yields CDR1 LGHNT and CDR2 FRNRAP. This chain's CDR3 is CASGLGLAGYNEQFF. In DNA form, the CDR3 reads TGTGCTAGTGGTTTGGGACTAGCGGGCTACAATGAGCAGTTCTTC.

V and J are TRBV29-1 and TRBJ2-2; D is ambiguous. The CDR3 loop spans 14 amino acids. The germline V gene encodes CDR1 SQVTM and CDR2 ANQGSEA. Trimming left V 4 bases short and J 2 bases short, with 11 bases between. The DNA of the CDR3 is TGCAGCGTTGCAGGCAGGCAAAACACCGGGGAGCTGTTTTTT. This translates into CSVAGRQNTGELFF.

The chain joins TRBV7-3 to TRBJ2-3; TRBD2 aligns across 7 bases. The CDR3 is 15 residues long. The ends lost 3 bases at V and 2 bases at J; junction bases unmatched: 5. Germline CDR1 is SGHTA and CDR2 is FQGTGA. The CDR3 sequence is CASSFTSAHTDTQYF. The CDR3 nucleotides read TGTGCCAGCAGCTTCACTAGCGCCCACACAGATACGCAGTATTTT.

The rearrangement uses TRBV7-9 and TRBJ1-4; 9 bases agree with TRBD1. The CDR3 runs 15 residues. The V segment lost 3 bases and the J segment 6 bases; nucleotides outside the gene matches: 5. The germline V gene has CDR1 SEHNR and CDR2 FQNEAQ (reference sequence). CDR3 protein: CASSLTDRGDEKLFF. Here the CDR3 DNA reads TGTGCCAGCAGCTTGACGGACAGGGGTGATGAAAAACTGTTTTTT.

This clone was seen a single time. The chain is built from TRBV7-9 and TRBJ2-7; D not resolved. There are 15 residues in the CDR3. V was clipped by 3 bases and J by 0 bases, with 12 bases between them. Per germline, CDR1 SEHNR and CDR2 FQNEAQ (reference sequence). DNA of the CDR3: TGTGCCAGCAGCTTTTATGGCTCTTCCTCCTACGAGCAGTACTTC. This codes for CASSFYGSSSYEQYF.

CDR3 protein: CASSARTSGSLGVTDTQYF. The CDR3 DNA follows: TGTGCCAGCAGCGCGCGGACTAGCGGGTCTCTTGGGGTCACAGATACGCAGTATTTT. This chain links TRBV7-9 with TRBJ2-3; 11 bases are a match to TRBD2. The junction had 15 bases not matched to a gene; V was cut back by 5 bases and J by 2 bases. Germline loops: CDR1 SEHNR, CDR2 FQNEAQ (reference sequence). The CDR3 is 19 residues long.

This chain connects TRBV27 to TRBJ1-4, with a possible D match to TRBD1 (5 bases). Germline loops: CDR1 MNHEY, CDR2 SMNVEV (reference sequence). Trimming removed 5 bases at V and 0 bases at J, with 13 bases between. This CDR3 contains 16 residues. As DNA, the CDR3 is TGTGCCAGCAGTCCCAGCCGCAGGGCAACTAATGAAAAACTGTTTTTT. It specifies CASSPSRRATNEKLFF.

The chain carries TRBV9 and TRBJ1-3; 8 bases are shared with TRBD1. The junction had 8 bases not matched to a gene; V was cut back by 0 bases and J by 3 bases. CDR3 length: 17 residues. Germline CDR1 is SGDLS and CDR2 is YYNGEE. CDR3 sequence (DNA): TGTGCCAGCAGCGTAGAGACAGGGGATTTCGATGGAAACACCATATATTTT. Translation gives CASSVETGDFDGNTIYF.

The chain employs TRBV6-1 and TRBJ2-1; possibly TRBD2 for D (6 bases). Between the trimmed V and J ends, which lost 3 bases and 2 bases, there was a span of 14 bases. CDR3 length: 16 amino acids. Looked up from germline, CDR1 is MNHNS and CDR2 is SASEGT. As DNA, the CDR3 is TGTGCCAGCAGTGACAGCCGGGGGACCGCCTACAATGAGCAGTTCTTC. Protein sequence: CASSDSRGTAYNEQFF.

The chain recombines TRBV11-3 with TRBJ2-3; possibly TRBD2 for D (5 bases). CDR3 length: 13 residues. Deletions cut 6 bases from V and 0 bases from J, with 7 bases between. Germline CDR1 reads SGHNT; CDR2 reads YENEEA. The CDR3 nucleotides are TGTGCCAGCAGGGGCGGGAGCACAGATACGCAGTATTTT. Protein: CASRGGSTDTQYF.

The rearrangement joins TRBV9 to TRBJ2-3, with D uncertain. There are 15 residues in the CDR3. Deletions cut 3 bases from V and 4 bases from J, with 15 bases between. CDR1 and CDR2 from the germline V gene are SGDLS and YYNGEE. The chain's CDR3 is CASSAAGTMSDTQYF. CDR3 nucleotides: TGTGCCAGCAGCGCCGCAGGCACAATGTCAGATACGCAGTATTTT.

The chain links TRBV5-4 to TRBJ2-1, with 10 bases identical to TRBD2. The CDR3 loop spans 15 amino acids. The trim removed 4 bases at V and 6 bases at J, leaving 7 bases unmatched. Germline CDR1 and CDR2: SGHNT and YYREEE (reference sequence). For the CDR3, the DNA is TGTGCCAGCAGCCCTTCAGCGGGAGGGCCCAATGAGCAGTTCTTC. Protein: CASSPSAGGPNEQFF.

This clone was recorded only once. CDR3 residues: CATSSFPPGQGKYGYTF. For the CDR3, the DNA is TGTGCCACCAGCAGCTTCCCCCCGGGACAGGGAAAATATGGCTACACCTTC. The V and J genes are TRBV15 and TRBJ1-2; 9 bases align to TRBD1. The CDR3 consists of 17 residues. J gave up 5 bases and V 3 bases, and 13 bases lay outside the gene matches. The V gene's germline CDR1 is LNHNV and CDR2 YYDKDF (reference sequence).